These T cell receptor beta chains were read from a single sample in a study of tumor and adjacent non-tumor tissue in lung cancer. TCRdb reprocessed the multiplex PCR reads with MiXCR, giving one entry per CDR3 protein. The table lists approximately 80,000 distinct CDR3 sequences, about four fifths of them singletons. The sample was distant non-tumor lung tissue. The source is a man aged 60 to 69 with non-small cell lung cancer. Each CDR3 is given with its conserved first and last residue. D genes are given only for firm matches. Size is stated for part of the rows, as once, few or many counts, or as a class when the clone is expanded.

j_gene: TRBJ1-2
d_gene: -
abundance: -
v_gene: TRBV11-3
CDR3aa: CASSPDKECGYTF
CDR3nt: TGTGCCAGCAGCCCAGACAAGGAATGTGGCTACACCTTC

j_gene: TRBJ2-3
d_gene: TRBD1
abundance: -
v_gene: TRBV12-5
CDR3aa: CASGLRQGVTDMEYF
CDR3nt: TGTGCTAGTGGTTTGCGGCAGGGGGTTACAGATATGGAGTATTTT

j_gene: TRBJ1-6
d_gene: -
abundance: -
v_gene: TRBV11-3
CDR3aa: CASSPVINSALHF
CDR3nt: TGTGCCAGCAGCCCTGTTATTAATTCAGCCCTCCACTTT

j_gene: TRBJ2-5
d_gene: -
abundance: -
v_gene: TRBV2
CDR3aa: CASNEGRGGVETQYF
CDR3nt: TGTGCTAGCAATGAAGGCCGCGGCGGGGTAGAGACCCAGTACTTC

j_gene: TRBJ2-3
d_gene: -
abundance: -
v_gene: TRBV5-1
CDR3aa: CASSLDNPSTDTQYF
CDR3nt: TGCGCCAGCAGCTTGGACAATCCGAGCACAGATACACAGTATTTT

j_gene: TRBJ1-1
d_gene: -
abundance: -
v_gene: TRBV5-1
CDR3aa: CASSRTHPNTEAFF
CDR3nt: TGCGCCAGCAGCCGGACCCACCCGAACACTGAAGCTTTCTTT

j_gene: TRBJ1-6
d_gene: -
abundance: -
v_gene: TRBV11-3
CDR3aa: CASSFEGNSPSHF
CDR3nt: TGTGCCAGCAGCTTTGAGGGGAATTCACCCTCCCACTTT

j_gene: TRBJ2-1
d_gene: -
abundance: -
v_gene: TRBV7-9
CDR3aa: CASSLYLVTSEQFF
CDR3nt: TGTGCCAGCAGCTTATATCTGGTAACAAGTGAGCAGTTCTTC

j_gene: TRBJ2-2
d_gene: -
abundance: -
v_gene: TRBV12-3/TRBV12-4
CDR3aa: CASSRLGELLF
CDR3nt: TGTGCCAGCAGCCGATTAGGGGAGCTGCTTTTT

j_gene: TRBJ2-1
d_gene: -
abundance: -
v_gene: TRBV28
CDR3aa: CASSLSSYNEQFF
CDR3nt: TGTGCCAGCAGTTTGAGCTCCTACAATGAGCAGTTCTTC

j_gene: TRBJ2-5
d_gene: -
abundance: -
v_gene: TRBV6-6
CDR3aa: CASSYSGTQEIQYF
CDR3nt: TGTGCCAGCAGTTACTCCGGGACACAGGAGATCCAGTACTTC

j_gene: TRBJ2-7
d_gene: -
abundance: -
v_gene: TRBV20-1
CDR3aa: CSVAAGAVGTYKQYF
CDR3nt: TGCAGTGTCGCCGCAGGGGCAGTCGGAACCTACAAGCAGTACTTC

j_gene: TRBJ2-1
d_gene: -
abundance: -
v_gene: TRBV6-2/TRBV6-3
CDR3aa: CASSYSLGVGGMTEQFF
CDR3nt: TGTGCCAGCAGTTACTCCCTGGGAGTGGGAGGCATGACTGAGCAGTTCTTC

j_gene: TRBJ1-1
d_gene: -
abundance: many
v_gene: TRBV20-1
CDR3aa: CSAFKTGGGGWSAFF
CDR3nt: TGCAGTGCTTTCAAGACAGGAGGAGGGGGTTGGTCGGCTTTCTTT

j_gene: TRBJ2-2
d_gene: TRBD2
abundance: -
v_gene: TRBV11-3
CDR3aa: CASSHLATSGATGEVFF
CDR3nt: TGTGCCAGCAGCCACCTCGCGACTAGCGGGGCGACCGGGGAAGTGTTTTTT

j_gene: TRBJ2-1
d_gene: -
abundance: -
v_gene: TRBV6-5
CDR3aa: CASSSDLGGGHYNEQFF
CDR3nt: TGTGCCAGCAGTTCCGATTTAGGGGGAGGCCACTACAATGAGCAGTTCTTC

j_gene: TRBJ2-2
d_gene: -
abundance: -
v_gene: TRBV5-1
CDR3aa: CASRDMDTGELFF
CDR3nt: TGCGCCAGCAGGGACATGGACACCGGGGAGCTGTTTTTT

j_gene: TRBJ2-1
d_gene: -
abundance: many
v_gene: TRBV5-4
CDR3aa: CASSLDSAYNEQFF
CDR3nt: TGTGCCAGCAGCTTGGATTCAGCTTACAATGAGCAGTTCTTC

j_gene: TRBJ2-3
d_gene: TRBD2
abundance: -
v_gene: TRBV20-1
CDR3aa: CNSLAGPTDTQYF
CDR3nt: TGCAATTCCTTAGCGGGACCCACAGATACGCAGTATTTT

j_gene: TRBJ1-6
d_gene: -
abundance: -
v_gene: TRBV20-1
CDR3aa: CSTRIPPGANSPLHF
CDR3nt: TGCAGTACTAGAATCCCGCCAGGGGCGAATTCACCCCTCCACTTT

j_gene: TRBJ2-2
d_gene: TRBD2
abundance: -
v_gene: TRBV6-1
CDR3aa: CASGAGTSANTRELFF
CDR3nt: TGTGCCAGCGGCGCCGGGACTAGCGCTAACACCAGGGAACTGTTTTTT

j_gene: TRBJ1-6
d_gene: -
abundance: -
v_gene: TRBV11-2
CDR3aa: CVSSLGGDNNLPLHF
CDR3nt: TGTGTCAGCAGCTTAGGAGGGGACAATAATTTACCCCTCCACTTC

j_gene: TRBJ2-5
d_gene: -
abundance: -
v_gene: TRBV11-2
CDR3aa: CASSYGEILETQYF
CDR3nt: TGTGCCAGCAGTTACGGAGAGATTCTGGAGACCCAGTACTTC

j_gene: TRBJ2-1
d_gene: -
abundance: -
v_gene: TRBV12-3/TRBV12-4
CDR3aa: CASSFTNALLGEQFF
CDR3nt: TGTGCCAGCAGTTTCACCAACGCTCTTTTAGGGGAACAGTTCTTC

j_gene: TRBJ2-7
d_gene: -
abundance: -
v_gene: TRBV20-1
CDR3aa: CSDREDGHEQYF
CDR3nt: TGCAGTGATAGAGAAGACGGCCACGAACAGTACTTC

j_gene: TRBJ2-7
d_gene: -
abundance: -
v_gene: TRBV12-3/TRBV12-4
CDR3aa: CASRFRGYEQYF
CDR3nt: TGCGCCAGCAGATTCCGGGGCTACGAGCAATACTTC

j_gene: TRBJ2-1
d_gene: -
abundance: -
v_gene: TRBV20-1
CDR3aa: CSAREDANEQFF
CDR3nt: TGCAGTGCTAGAGAAGACGCTAATGAACAGTTCTTC

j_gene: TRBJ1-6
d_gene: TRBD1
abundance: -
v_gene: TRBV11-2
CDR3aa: CASSLERGGFSSLHF
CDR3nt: TGTGCCAGCAGCTTAGAAAGAGGGGGCTTTTCATCACTCCACTTT

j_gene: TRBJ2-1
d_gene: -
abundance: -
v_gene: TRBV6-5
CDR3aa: CANSYSYRPSSYNEQFF
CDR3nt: TGTGCTAACAGTTACTCGTACAGGCCAAGCTCCTACAATGAGCAGTTCTTC

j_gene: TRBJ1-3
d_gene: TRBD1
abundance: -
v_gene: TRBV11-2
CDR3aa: CTSSEQGSSSGNTVYF
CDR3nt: TGTACCAGCAGCGAACAGGGGTCGAGCTCTGGAAACACCGTATACTTT

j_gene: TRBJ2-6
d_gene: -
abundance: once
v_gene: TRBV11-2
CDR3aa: CTSSLVPKNGPSGANVLTF
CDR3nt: TGTACCAGCAGCTTAGTTCCAAAGAACGGGCCCTCTGGGGCCAACGTCCTGACTTTC

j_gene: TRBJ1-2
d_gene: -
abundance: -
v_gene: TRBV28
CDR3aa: CAGSLPLGQNNGYTF
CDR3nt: TGTGCCGGCAGTTTGCCCCTTGGACAGAACAATGGCTACACCTTC

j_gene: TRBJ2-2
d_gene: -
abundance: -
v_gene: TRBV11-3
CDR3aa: CASSSDFLGELFF
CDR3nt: TGTGCCAGCAGCTCCGACTTTCTCGGGGAACTGTTTTTT

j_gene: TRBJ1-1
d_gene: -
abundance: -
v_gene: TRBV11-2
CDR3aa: CASGLLSRGETEAFF
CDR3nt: TGTGCCAGCGGCTTATTGTCCCGGGGGGAGACTGAAGCTTTCTTT

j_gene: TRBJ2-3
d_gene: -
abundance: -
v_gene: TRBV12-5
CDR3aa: CASGPGARNTDTQYF
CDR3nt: TGTGCTAGTGGTCCGGGGGCCCGTAACACAGATACGCAGTATTTT

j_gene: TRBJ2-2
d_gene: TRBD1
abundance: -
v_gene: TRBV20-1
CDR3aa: CNARDPRQGATGELFF
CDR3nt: TGCAATGCTAGAGACCCACGACAGGGGGCCACCGGGGAGCTGTTTTTC

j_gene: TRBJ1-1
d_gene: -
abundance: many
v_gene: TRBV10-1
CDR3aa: CASSDSTGVNTEAFF
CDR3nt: TGCGCCAGCAGTGATTCCACGGGAGTGAACACTGAAGCTTTCTTT

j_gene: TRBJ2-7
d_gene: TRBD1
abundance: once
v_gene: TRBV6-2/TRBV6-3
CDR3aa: CASSSADRAAYEQYF
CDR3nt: TGTGCCAGCAGTTCCGCGGACAGGGCAGCCTACGAGCAGTACTTC

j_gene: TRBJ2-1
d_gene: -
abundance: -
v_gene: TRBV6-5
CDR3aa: CASSYSWGPGDSDEQFF
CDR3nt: TGTGCCAGCAGTTACTCGTGGGGACCCGGAGACTCGGATGAGCAGTTCTTC

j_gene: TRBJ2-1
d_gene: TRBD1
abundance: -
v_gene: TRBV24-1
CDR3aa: CATSDPTGFEVVF
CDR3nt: TGTGCCACCAGTGACCCGACAGGGTTCGAGGTAGTCTTC

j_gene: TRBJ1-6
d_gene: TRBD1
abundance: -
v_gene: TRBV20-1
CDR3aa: CSARKHRQGGNSPLHF
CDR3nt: TGCAGTGCTAGAAAGCACCGACAGGGCGGCAATTCACCCCTCCACTTT

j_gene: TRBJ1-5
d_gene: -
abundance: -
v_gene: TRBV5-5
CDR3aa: CASSTVLGHGLPQHF
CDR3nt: TGTGCCAGCAGCACAGTTCTGGGACATGGTCTACCCCAGCATTTT

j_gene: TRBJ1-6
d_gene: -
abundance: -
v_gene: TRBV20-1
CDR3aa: CNARVPPGANSPLHF
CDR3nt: TGCAACGCTAGAGTCCCGCCAGGGGCGAATTCACCCCTCCACTTT

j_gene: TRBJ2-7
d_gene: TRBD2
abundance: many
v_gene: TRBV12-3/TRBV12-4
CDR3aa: CASSLAGGRAYEQYF
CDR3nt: TGTGCCAGCAGTTTAGCCGGCGGGAGGGCCTACGAGCAGTACTTC

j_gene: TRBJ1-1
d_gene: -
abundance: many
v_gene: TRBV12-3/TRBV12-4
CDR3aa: CASNKGSNTEAFF
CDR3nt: TGTGCCAGCAATAAGGGGAGTAACACTGAAGCTTTCTTT

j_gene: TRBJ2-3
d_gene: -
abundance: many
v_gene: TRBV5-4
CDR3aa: CASSLAVGSTDTQYF
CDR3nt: TGTGCCAGCAGCTTGGCGGTCGGAAGCACAGATACGCAGTATTTT

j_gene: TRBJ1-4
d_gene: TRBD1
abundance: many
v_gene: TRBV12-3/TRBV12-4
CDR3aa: CATRGTGLEKLFF
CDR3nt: TGTGCCACCAGGGGGACAGGGCTTGAAAAACTGTTTTTT

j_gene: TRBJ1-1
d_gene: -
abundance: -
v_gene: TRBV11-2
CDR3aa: CASSLVWRGSEAFF
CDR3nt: TGTGCTAGCAGCTTAGTCTGGAGGGGCTCTGAAGCATTCTTT

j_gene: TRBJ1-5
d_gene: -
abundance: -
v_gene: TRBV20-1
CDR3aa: CIARDGPNQPQHF
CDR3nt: TGCATTGCTAGGGACGGGCCTAATCAGCCCCAGCATTTT

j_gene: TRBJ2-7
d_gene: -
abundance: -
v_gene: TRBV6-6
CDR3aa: CASNLRDMTYEQYF
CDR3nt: TGTGCCAGCAACCTCCGGGACATGACCTACGAGCAGTACTTC

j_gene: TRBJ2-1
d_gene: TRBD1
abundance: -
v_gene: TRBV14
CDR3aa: CASISGTGGFYNEQFF
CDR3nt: TGTGCCAGCATTTCCGGGACAGGGGGCTTCTACAATGAGCAGTTCTTC

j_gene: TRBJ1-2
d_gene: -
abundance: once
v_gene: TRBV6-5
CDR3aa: CASSSPRRRGTSYGYTF
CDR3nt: TGTGCCAGCAGTTCACCTCGACGGAGAGGGACTAGCTATGGCTACACCTTC

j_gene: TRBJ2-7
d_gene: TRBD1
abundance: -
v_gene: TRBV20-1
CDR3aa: CSAISGQLSSYEQYF
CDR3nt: TGCAGTGCTATATCGGGACAGCTAAGCTCCTACGAGCAGTATTTC